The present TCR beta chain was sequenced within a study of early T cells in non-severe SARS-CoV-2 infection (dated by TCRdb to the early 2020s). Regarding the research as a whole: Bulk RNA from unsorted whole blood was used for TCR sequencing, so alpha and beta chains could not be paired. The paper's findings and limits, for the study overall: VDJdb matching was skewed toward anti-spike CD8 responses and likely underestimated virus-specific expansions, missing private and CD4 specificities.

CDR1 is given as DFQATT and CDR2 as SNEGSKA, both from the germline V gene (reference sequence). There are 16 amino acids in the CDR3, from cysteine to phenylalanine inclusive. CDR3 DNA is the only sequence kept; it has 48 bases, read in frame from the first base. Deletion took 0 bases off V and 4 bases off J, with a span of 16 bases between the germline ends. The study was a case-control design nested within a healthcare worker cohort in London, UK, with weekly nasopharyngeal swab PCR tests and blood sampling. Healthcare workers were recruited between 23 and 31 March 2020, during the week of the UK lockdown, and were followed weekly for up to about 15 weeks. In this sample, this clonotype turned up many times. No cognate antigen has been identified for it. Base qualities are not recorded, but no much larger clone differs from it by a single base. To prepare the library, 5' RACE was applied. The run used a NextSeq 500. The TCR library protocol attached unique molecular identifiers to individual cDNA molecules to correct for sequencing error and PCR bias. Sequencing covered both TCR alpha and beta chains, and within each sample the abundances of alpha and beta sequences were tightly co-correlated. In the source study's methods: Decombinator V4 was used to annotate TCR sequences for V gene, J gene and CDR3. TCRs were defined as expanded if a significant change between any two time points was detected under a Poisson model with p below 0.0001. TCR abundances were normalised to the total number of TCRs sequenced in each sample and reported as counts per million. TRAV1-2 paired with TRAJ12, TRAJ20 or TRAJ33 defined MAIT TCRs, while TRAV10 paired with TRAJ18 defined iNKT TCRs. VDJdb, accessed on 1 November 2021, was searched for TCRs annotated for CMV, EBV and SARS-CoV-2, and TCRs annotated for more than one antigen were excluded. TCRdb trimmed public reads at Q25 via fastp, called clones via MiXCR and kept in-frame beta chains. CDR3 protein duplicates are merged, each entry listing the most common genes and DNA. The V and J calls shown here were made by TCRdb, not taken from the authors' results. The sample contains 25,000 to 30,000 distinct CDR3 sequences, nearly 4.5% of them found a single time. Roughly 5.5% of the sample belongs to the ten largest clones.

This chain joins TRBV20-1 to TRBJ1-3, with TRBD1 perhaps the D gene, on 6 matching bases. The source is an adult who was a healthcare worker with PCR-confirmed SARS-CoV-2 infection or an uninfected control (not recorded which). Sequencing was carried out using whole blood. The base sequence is TGCAGTGCTAGAGATCGGGCACAGGGACTCGGAAACACCATATATTTT. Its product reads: CSARDRAQGLGNTIYF.